The sequence of this TCR beta chain was determined in a study of beta chain features in type 1 diabetes. Background on the study: The patients were much like the healthy donors in age, gender and cell yields.

The CDR3 has 17 amino acids. Points on this clone: Its antigen is not known.

Study observations and caveats: The study found that naive, central memory and Treg TCRB repertoires appeared more similar in patients than in healthy donors. Shortening that was moderate but significant affected the TCRB CDR3s of Type 1 diabetes patients in all four CD4+ subsets. PCR could preferentially amplify shorter templates, alike in patients and controls.

Expressed TCRB transcripts got sequenced, as all isolated RNA was reverse transcribed. Libraries were prepared by immunoSEQ multiplex PCR; TCRdb keeps only in-frame clonotypes and omits some of them. The top ten hold more than 0.1% of the sample, which has roughly 50,000 clones, around 45% seen once. The V gene is TRBV21-1, the J gene TRBJ2-5; the table's D call TRBD1 went unverified against the DNA. TRBV21-1 is assigned pseudogene status. The TCR was taken from a man in his thirties or forties with type 1 diabetes. Sequences were obtained from stem cell memory CD4+ T cells from blood. For the CDR3, the DNA is TGTGCCAGCAGCAACAATCCGGGACAGGGGAACCAAGAGACCCAGTACTTC. It codes for CASSNNPGQGNQETQYF.